This TCR beta chain was sequenced for a study of OX40 agonist ivuxolimab in advanced cancers. Across the study: A mean age of approximately 58 years, range about 20 to 79, was recorded, and around 85% were male.

Study observations and caveats: CD8+ T cells averaged more expanded clones than CD4+. The CD4+ and CD8+ T cells in the blood had expanded clonally by week 6 at 0.1 to 3.0 mg/kg.

This clone was found once. Its target is unknown. The CDR3 extends over 14 amino acids. The J segment lost 6 bases and the V segment lost 1 base, leaving 3 bases of the junction unmatched. Germline V gene lookup returns CDR1 MNHNS and CDR2 SASEGT. Sequencing was performed with immunoSEQ multiplex PCR; in TCRdb, only in-frame clones are kept and a portion is missing. The profile covers around 40,000 clones, with around 87% appearing a single time and roughly 3.6% taken by the ten largest. The chain links TRBV6-1 to TRBJ1-5, with 7 bases fitting TRBD1. The sequenced sample was CD4+ or CD8+ T cells sorted from blood, obtained in a trial of the OX40 agonist ivuxolimab. This clonotype originated in an adult with an advanced solid tumor such as melanoma, head and neck, liver or kidney cancer. The CDR3 DNA reads TGTGCCAGCAGTGAAGGGACAGGCGGTCAGCCCCAGCATTTT. Translating gives CASSEGTGGQPQHF.